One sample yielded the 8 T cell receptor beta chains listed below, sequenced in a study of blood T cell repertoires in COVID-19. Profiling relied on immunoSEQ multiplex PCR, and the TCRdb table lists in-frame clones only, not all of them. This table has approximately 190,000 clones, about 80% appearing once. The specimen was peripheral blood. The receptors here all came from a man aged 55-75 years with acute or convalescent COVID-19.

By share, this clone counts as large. The CDR3, as DNA: TGTGCCAGCCAACTCTCAGGGGGCGGCACCGGGGAGCTGTTTTTT. It yields the protein CASQLSGGGTGELFF. The J gene is TRBJ2-2, the V gene TRBV6-5; TRBD1 aligns across 8 bases. The CDR3 consists of 15 residues. V lost 8 bases and J lost 4; bases outside the gene matches: 9. Per germline, CDR1 MNHEY and CDR2 SVGAGI.

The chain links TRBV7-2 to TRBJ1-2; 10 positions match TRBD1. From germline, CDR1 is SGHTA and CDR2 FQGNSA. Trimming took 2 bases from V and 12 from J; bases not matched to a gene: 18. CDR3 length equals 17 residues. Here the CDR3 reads CASSLLFFGTGDGVHTF. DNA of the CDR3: TGTGCCAGCAGCTTATTGTTTTTTGGGACAGGGGATGGGGTACACACCTTC.

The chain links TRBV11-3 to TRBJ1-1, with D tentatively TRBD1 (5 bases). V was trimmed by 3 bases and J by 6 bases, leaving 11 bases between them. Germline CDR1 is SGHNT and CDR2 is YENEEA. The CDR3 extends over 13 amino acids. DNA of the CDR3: TGTGCCAGCAGCTTCGGGGGAATCGCTGAAGCTTTCTTT. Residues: CASSFGGIAEAFF.

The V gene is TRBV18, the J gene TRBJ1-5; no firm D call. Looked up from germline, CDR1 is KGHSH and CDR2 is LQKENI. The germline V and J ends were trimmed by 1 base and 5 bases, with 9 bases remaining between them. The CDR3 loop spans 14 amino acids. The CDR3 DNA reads TGTGCCAGCTCACCACGGTCCGGGGATCAGCCCCAGCATTTT. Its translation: CASSPRSGDQPQHF. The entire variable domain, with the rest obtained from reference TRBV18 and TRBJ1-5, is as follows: NAGVMQNPRHLVRRRGQEARLRCSPMKGHSHVYWYRQLPEEGLKFMVYLQKENIIDESGMPKERFSAEFPKEGPSILRIQQVVRGDSAAYFCASSPRSGDQPQHFGDGTRLSIL.

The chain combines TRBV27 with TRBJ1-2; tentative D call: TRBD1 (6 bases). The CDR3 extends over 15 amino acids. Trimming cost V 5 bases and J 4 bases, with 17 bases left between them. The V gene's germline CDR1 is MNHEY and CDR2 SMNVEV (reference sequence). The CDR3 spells CASSATWTDGYGYTF. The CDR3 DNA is TGTGCCAGCAGTGCTACTTGGACAGACGGCTATGGCTACACCTTC.

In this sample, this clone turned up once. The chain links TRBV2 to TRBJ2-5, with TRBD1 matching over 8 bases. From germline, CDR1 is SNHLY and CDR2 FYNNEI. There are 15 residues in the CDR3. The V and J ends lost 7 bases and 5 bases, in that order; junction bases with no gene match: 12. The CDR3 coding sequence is TGTGCCAGCACCTCCCGGGGGCAGGGGGCTGAGACCCAGTACTTC. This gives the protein CASTSRGQGAETQYF.

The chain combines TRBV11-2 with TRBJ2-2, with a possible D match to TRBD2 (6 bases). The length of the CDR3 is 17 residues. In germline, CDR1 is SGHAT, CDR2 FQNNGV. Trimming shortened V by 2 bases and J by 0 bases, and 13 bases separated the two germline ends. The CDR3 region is CASSLYPGLANTGELFF. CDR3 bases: TGTGCCAGCAGCTTATACCCGGGACTTGCGAACACCGGGGAGCTGTTTTTT.

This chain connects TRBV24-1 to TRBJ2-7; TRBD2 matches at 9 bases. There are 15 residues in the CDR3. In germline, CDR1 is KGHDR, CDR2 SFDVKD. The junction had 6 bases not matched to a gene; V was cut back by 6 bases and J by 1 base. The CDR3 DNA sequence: TGTGCCACCAGTAGCTCGGGACTAGCTTCCTACGAGCAGTACTTC. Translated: CATSSSGLASYEQYF.